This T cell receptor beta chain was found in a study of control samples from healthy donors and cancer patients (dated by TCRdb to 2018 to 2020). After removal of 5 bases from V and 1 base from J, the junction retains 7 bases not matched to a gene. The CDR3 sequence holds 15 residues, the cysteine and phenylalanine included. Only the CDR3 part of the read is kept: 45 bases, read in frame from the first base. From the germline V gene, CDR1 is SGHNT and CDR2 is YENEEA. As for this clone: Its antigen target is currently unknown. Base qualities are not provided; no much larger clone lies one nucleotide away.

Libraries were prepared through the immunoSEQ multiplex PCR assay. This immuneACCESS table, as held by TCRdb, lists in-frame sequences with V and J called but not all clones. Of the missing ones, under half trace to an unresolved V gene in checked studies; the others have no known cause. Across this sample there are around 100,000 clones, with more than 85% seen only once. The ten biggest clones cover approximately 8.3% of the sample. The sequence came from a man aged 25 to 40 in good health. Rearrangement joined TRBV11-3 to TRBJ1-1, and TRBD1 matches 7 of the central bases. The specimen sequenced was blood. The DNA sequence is TGTGCCAGCAGCCCACGGGACAGTTCGAACACTGAAGCTTTCTTT. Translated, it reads CASSPRDSSNTEAFF. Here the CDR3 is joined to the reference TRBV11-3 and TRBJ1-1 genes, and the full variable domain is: EAGVVQSPRYKIIEKKQPVAFWCNPISGHNTLYWYLQNLGQGPELLIRYENEEAVDDSQLPKDRFSAERLKGVDSTLKIQPAELGDSAVYLCASSPRDSSNTEAFFGQGTRLTVV.